The 9 T cell receptor beta chains below were found in one sample sequenced in a study of OX40 agonist ivuxolimab in advanced cancers. Sequencing used immunoSEQ multiplex PCR; TCRdb keeps in-frame clones, though not all of them. The table records approximately 100,000 clones, roughly 87% of them present only once. Here the sequenced sample was CD4+ or CD8+ T cells sorted from blood, taken in a trial of the OX40 agonist ivuxolimab. All receptors derive from an adult with an advanced solid tumor such as melanoma, head and neck, liver or kidney cancer.

The rearrangement links TRBV19 to TRBJ2-1, with D possibly being TRBD1 or TRBD2 (5 bases each). Germline CDR1 and CDR2: LNHDA and SQIVND (reference sequence). This CDR3 comprises 13 residues. V lost 6 bases, J lost 10 bases, and 16 bases lay in between. The CDR3 spells CASRPLSGAEQFF. The CDR3, as DNA: TGTGCCAGTAGACCCCTATCCGGGGCCGAGCAGTTCTTC.

The chain joins TRBV30 to TRBJ1-4; no clear D. V lost 3 bases, J lost 8 bases, and 10 bases lay in between. The CDR3 contains 12 residues. The V gene's germline CDR1 is GTSNPN and CDR2 SVGIG (reference sequence). DNA for the CDR3: TGTGCCTGGAGGGGGAATCAGGAAAAACTGTTTTTT. This gives the protein CAWRGNQEKLFF.

This chain links TRBV7-8 with TRBJ2-7, with D possibly TRBD2 on 5 matching bases. The CDR3 has 15 residues. The germline gives CDR1 SGHVS, CDR2 FQNEAQ. The V end was cut by 5 bases, the J end by 6 bases, with 20 bases between. In DNA form, the CDR3 reads TGTGCCAGCAGCCCTCGACCCGGAGGAGATTTCGAGCAGTACTTC. Residues: CASSPRPGGDFEQYF.

The chain uses TRBV19 and TRBJ2-7; a possible D gene is TRBD2 (7 bases). CDR3 length: 15 residues. With 5 bases removed from V and 0 bases from J, the gap between germline ends came to 14 bases. Germline V CDR1 and CDR2: LNHDA, SQIVND (reference sequence). CDR3 sequence: CASSPGGPSSYEQYF. CDR3 DNA sequence: TGTGCCAGTAGTCCCGGGGGGCCTAGCTCCTACGAGCAGTACTTC.

The CDR3 nucleotides read TGTGCCAGCATCCCCGGGGGTCCAAAGGTTTACAATGAGCAGTTCTTC. Amino acid sequence: CASIPGGPKVYNEQFF. This chain links TRBV7-9 with TRBJ2-1; TRBD2 might be the D (6 bases). The germline V gene encodes CDR1 SEHNR and CDR2 FQNEAQ (reference sequence). V lost 7 bases, J lost 4 bases, and 20 bases lay in between. The CDR3 has 16 amino acids. Looking up the rest from reference TRBV7-9 and TRBJ2-1 gives the full variable domain: DTGVSQNPRHKITKRGQNVTFRCDPISEHNRLYWYRQTLGQGPEFLTYFQNEAQLEKSRLLSDRFSAERPKGSFSTLEIQRTEQGDSAMYLCASIPGGPKVYNEQFFGPGTRLTVL.

The chain employs TRBV29-1 and TRBJ2-6; no firm D call. This CDR3 has 16 residues. Germline V gives CDR1 SQVTM, CDR2 ANQGSEA. The ends were cut back, 6 bases at V and 0 bases at J, with 15 bases in the middle. The CDR3 loop is CSVDPLGTSGANVLTF. DNA for the CDR3: TGCAGCGTCGACCCTTTAGGAACCTCTGGGGCCAACGTCCTGACTTTC.

The chain couples TRBV2 to TRBJ1-2; maybe TRBD1 (5 bases). The V gene's germline CDR1 is SNHLY and CDR2 FYNNEI. CDR3 length equals 14 residues. V was clipped by 9 bases and J by 4 bases, with 18 bases between them. This CDR3 reads CASTIRGGGYGYTF. The CDR3 DNA reads TGTGCCAGTACTATAAGGGGCGGTGGCTATGGCTACACCTTC.

The chain combines TRBV11-1 with TRBJ2-5; tentatively, D is TRBD1 (5 bases). Germline lookup yields CDR1 SGHAT and CDR2 FQDESV (reference sequence). The length of the CDR3 is 15 residues. The V end lost 4 bases, the J end lost 4 bases, and 16 bases lay between the germline ends. The DNA for the CDR3 is TGTGCCAGCAGCTCCAGGACCCTAAGGGGAGAGACCCAGTACTTC. Protein: CASSSRTLRGETQYF.

This clone is a singleton in its sample. The V gene is TRBV30, the J gene TRBJ1-3; D call uncertain. This CDR3 region has 14 residues. Germline CDR1 and CDR2: GTSNPN and SVGIG (reference sequence). The V and J ends lost 5 bases and 1 base respectively, with 12 bases between them. The CDR3 region is CAWDAKLSGNTIYF. The CDR3 DNA follows: TGTGCCTGGGACGCAAAATTATCTGGAAACACCATATATTTT.